This record concerns one T cell receptor beta chain sequence. This clone was counted only a few times. It lacks a known antigen. The input lacks base qualities; no much larger clone sits a single base away. In light of the paper, this sample's time point label describes: baseline before oral tofacitinib. Lesional scalp punch biopsies and peripheral blood were collected from alopecia areata patients. After PBMCs were isolated by density centrifugation and stained for CD3, CD4 and CD8, a FACSAria was used to sort CD4+ and CD8+ T cells. The data belong to a study of CD8+ T cells in alopecia areata (dated by TCRdb to about 2018). With regard to the full study: The treated patients took part in an open-label pilot trial in which moderate-to-severe alopecia areata was treated with oral tofacitinib at 5 to 10 mg twice daily. Tofacitinib was given for 6 to 18 months, followed by 6 months of follow-up off drug to assess delayed response and recurrence. In both human patients and the C3H/HeJ mouse model, the study applied high-throughput TCRbeta sequencing to look at T cell clonal expansion in alopecia areata. On the human side, TCRbeta sequencing was run on scalp tissue and on sorted CD4+ and CD8+ peripheral blood T cells from healthy controls and from alopecia areata patients with either patchy or totalis/universalis disease. Patients on tofacitinib were biopsied at baseline and after 4 and 24 weeks of treatment, and several of the patients also had a later scalp biopsy. Scalp clonality was compared across normal scalp (n=4), patchy alopecia areata scalp (n=8), and alopecia totalis/universalis scalp (n=8). The RNA source kit depended on sample type: the PAXgene miRNA kit for fixed scalp, the miRNeasy kit for PBMCs, and the RNeasy kit for mouse skin. Amplification of TCRbeta CDR3 regions was done by immunoSEQ multiplex PCR using 35 Vbeta forward primers and 13 Jbeta reverse primers. Results and caveats for the whole study, not just this receptor: Shared TCR sequences between patients were less evident than in mice, which may be partly attributable to HLA diversity in the patient population. Unlike mouse skin, where gammadelta T cells dominate, normal human skin contains resident alphabeta T cells that get sequenced too, which complicates analysis of the scalp TCR repertoire. Compared with normal scalp, lesional scalp, particularly in alopecia totalis/universalis, had higher clonality and more expanded CD8+ clones, which suggests antigenic drive.

The CDR3 goes from the cysteine to the phenylalanine over 14 residues. The retained sequence is limited to the CDR3, 42 bases, with the frame set at the first base. Trimming takes 6 bases off V and 7 bases off J; junction bases not matched to a gene: 7. The germline V gene gives CDR1 as SGHRS and CDR2 as YFSETQ. Libraries were made using the immunoSEQ multiplex PCR assay. RNA was extracted from all samples and reverse transcribed into cDNA as template for TCR sequencing. First-strand cDNA was synthesized with SuperScript III using a 2:1 mix of oligo-dT and random hexamers. A synthetic immune receptor repertoire was used to assess amplification bias, and residual bias was removed computationally. The published analysis was carried out like this. After raw reads were preprocessed to remove errors, the CDR3 was defined following IMGT conventions as running from the conserved cysteine to phenylalanine. Clonality was computed by normalizing Shannon entropy by log2 of the number of productive unique TCRs and subtracting the result from 1. Scalp TCRbeta sequences were cross-referenced with sorted blood CD4 and CD8 repertoires so that the CD4 or CD8 identity of scalp clones could be inferred. TCRdb mirrors the immuneACCESS table, restricted to in-frame sequences. Some clones are absent from its copies; in checked studies, under half trace to an unresolved V gene, and the reason for the others is unknown. V and J calls and clone size are those listed in that table; D and trimming were worked out from the DNA. The sample table shows 140,000 to 150,000 clones, and about 47% are seen once. The ten largest clones capture 0.99% of the sample.

The sample consisted of CD4+ T cells sorted from blood, taken at week 0. This sequence originates from a human donor with alopecia areata. The rearranged chain carries TRBV5-1 and TRBJ2-1; 10 central bases correspond to TRBD2. DNA sequence: TGCGCCAGCAAAGGCCTAGCGGGGGAAAATGAGCAGTTCTTC. Translated, this gives CASKGLAGENEQFF.